This entry lists 27 T cell receptor beta chains sequenced from one sample in a study of blood T cell repertoires in COVID-19. Data came from immunoSEQ multiplex PCR; TCRdb stores just in-frame clones and leaves some out. Among approximately 140,000 clones listed, 80% to 90% were seen once. Sequenced input: peripheral blood. The receptors derive from a man aged 18 to 29 with COVID-19, enrolled during active disease.

The J gene is TRBJ2-6, the V gene TRBV27, with 10 bases that match TRBD1. CDR1 MNHEY and CDR2 SMNVEV come from the germline V gene (reference sequence). This CDR3 region has 16 residues. Unmatched junction bases numbered 4, after V lost 6 bases and J lost 2 bases. The chain's CDR3 is CASRHGQGAGANVLTF. As DNA, the CDR3 is TGTGCCAGCAGGCACGGACAGGGGGCTGGGGCCAACGTCCTGACTTTC.

CDR3 sequence reads: CASSLAWGGRTDTQYF. CDR3 DNA: TGTGCCAGCAGCTTAGCGTGGGGCGGGAGGACAGATACGCAGTATTTT. This rearrangement joins TRBV7-2 to TRBJ2-3; TRBD2 matches 8 bases. The CDR3 consists of 16 residues. Unmatched junction bases numbered 5, after V lost 0 bases and J lost 3 bases. Looked up from germline, CDR1 is SGHTA and CDR2 is FQGNSA.

V and J are TRBV6-1 and TRBJ2-7, with 10 positions matching TRBD1. CDR3 length: 15 amino acids. V trimming: 2 bases; J trimming: 4 bases; junction bases outside the gene matches: 5. Germline V CDR1 and CDR2: MNHNS, SASEGT. Here the CDR3 reads CASSETDRGGYEQYF. The CDR3 nucleotides are TGTGCCAGCAGTGAAACGGACAGGGGGGGTTACGAGCAGTACTTC.

The rearrangement joins TRBV7-2 to TRBJ1-6, with D perhaps TRBD1 (5 bases). CDR1 SGHTA and CDR2 FQGNSA come from the germline V gene. This CDR3 has 15 amino acids. V gave up 8 bases and J gave up 4 bases, with 15 bases separating them. CDR3 protein: CASLKVGGYNSPLHF. CDR3 nucleotide sequence: TGTGCCAGCCTTAAAGTGGGGGGATATAATTCACCCCTCCACTTT.

The chain carries TRBV28 and TRBJ2-3, with 9 bases lining up with TRBD1. Trimming at V came to 6 bases and at J to 2 bases, leaving 9 bases not matched to a gene. Germline V gene lookup returns CDR1 MDHEN and CDR2 SYDVKM. This CDR3 region has 16 residues. CDR3 DNA sequence: TGTGCCAGCAGCCCCCTGGGACAGGGACCCACAGATACGCAGTATTTT. This translates into CASSPLGQGPTDTQYF. Full variable domain (outside the CDR3, taken from reference TRBV28 and TRBJ2-3): DVKVTQSSRYLVKRTGEKVFLECVQDMDHENMFWYRQDPGLGLRLIYFSYDVKMKEKGDIPEGYSVSREKKERFSLILESASTNQTSMYLCASSPLGQGPTDTQYFGPGTRLTVL.

This rearrangement joins TRBV10-3 to TRBJ2-5; 8 positions match TRBD2. Germline trimming cut 7 bases from V and 1 base from J; bases unmatched to any gene: 11. The germline CDR1 and CDR2 sequences are ENHRY and SYGVKD. The CDR3 is made up of 16 amino acids. This chain's CDR3 is CAINSGKNHGQETQYF. The CDR3, as DNA: TGTGCCATCAATAGCGGGAAAAATCACGGCCAAGAGACCCAGTACTTC.

The V and J genes are TRBV9 and TRBJ2-7; the match to TRBD2 covers 12 bases. Germline loops: CDR1 SGDLS, CDR2 YYNGEE. J was trimmed by 2 bases and V by 3 bases; bases with no gene match: 12. CDR3 size: 18 residues. The CDR3 loop reads CASSAGFARTSGTYEQYF. The CDR3 bases are TGTGCCAGCAGCGCCGGTTTTGCGAGGACTAGCGGGACCTACGAGCAGTACTTC.

The sample holds a few counts of this clone. The chain links TRBV19 to TRBJ2-1; weak D call: TRBD2 (5 bases). The CDR3 totals 12 residues. Germline CDR1 is LNHDA and CDR2 is SQIVND (reference sequence). The V gene lost 10 bases and the J gene lost 6 bases, with 13 bases spanning the gap. CDR3 protein: CATSRTFNEQFF. CDR3 in DNA: TGTGCCACCAGCAGGACTTTCAATGAGCAGTTCTTC.

The chain couples TRBV12-3 or TRBV12-4 to TRBJ2-2, with a tentative D call TRBD2 (6 bases). Between the trimmed V and J ends, which lost 4 bases and 6 bases, there was a span of 6 bases. CDR3 length: 12 amino acids. In nucleotides, the CDR3 is TGTGCCAGCAGTTCGGGGGCCGGGGAGCTGTTTTTT. Encoded protein: CASSSGAGELFF.

This clone came up once. V is TRBV11-3 and J is TRBJ2-2, with no clear D. The CDR3 runs to 15 residues. The ends were cut back, 0 bases at V and 4 bases at J, with 9 bases in the middle. Germline V gene sequence: CDR1 SGHNT, CDR2 YENEEA. In nucleotides, the CDR3 is TGTGCCAGCAGCTTAGATCAGACGGGCACCGGGGAGCTGTTTTTT. Residues: CASSLDQTGTGELFF.

In this sample, this clone turned up a few times. V usage is TRBV21-1 and J usage is TRBJ2-1; TRBD1, the table's D call, lacks a check against the DNA. TRBV21-1 is annotated as a pseudogene. The CDR3 has 18 amino acids. Here the CDR3 reads CASSTSSWDRGSLNEQFF. The CDR3 nucleotides are TGTGCCAGCAGCACCAGCTCTTGGGACAGGGGGTCGCTGAATGAGCAGTTCTTC.

This chain connects TRBV24-1 to TRBJ2-1; 11 bases fit TRBD2. Germline CDR1 is KGHDR and CDR2 is SFDVKD. Unmatched junction bases numbered 10, after V lost 4 bases and J lost 6 bases. This CDR3 contains 17 residues. CDR3 protein: CATSDHKIAGGFNEQFF. CDR3 DNA sequence: TGTGCCACCAGTGACCATAAAATAGCGGGAGGGTTCAATGAGCAGTTCTTC.

The V and J genes are TRBV14 and TRBJ1-4; TRBD1 matches 7 bases. The CDR3 runs to 15 residues. The trim removed 1 base at V and 2 bases at J, leaving 1 base unmatched. Germline V CDR1 and CDR2: SGHDN, FVKESK. CDR3 in DNA: TGTGCCAGCAGCCAAGTGGGACAGACTAATGAAAAACTGTTTTTT. It translates to CASSQVGQTNEKLFF.

This chain connects TRBV9 to TRBJ2-7; tentative D call: TRBD1 (5 bases). Germline V lookup: CDR1 SGDLS, CDR2 YYNGEE. V gave up 4 bases and J gave up 5 bases, with 16 bases separating them. The CDR3 sequence is 14 residues long. Written as DNA, the CDR3 is TGTGCCAGCAGCCCGGCAGGGCAATTTGACGAGCAGTACTTC. The encoded protein is CASSPAGQFDEQYF.

This sequence joins TRBV29-1 and TRBJ1-2; tentatively, D is TRBD1 (6 bases). The CDR3 consists of 11 residues. Trimming took off 7 bases at V and 8 bases at J, with 14 bases between the two ends. The germline V gene has CDR1 SQVTM and CDR2 ANQGSEA. The CDR3 sequence is CSASDRRGYTF. DNA for the CDR3: TGCAGCGCTTCGGACAGACGGGGCTACACCTTC.

V is TRBV6-2 or TRBV6-3 and J is TRBJ2-2; 8 bases are shared with TRBD2. The CDR3 is 16 residues long. Trimming at V came to 5 bases and at J to 2 bases, leaving 7 bases not matched to a gene. CDR1 and CDR2 from the germline V gene are MNHEY and SVGEGT. In nucleotides, the CDR3 is TGTGCCAGCAGTATGCTGGGACTAGGTAACACCGGGGAGCTGTTTTTT. Its protein is CASSMLGLGNTGELFF.

The chain couples TRBV21-1 to TRBJ2-1; TRBD2, as called in the table, went unchecked against the DNA. TRBV21-1 is a documented pseudogene. This CDR3 has 14 amino acids. CDR3 bases: TGTGCCAGCAGCCTAGGTAGCGGGAGAGATGAGCAGTTCTTC. Its protein product is CASSLGSGRDEQFF.

The rearrangement links TRBV25-1 to TRBJ2-1; 8 bases fit TRBD1. The CDR3 is made up of 15 amino acids. J was trimmed by 5 bases and V by 6 bases; bases with no gene match: 9. Germline V gene data show CDR1 as MGHDK and CDR2 as SYGVNS. CDR3 loop: CASRGTGGLNNEQFF. Here the CDR3 DNA reads TGTGCCAGCAGGGGAACAGGGGGATTAAACAATGAGCAGTTCTTC.

The chain links TRBV11-2 to TRBJ2-7; 7 bases are shared with TRBD2. CDR1 is SGHAT, CDR2 FQNNGV, per germline. J gave up 3 bases and V 3 bases, and 5 bases lay outside the gene matches. The CDR3 runs to 14 residues. The CDR3 sequence: CASSLRTGGYEQYF. DNA of the CDR3: TGTGCCAGCAGCTTGAGAACGGGGGGCTACGAGCAGTACTTC.

J is TRBJ2-2 and V is TRBV9; D is possibly TRBD2 (5 bases). V was shortened by 0 bases and J by 0 bases, with 6 bases between the two germline ends. The germline V gene encodes CDR1 SGDLS and CDR2 YYNGEE. The CDR3 loop spans 15 amino acids. CDR3 amino acids: CASSVELANTGELFF. The CDR3 DNA follows: TGTGCCAGCAGCGTAGAACTAGCGAACACCGGGGAGCTGTTTTTT.

A single count supports this clone. V and J are TRBV19 and TRBJ2-1, with 7 bases that match TRBD2. CDR3 size: 19 residues. CDR1 and CDR2 (germline): LNHDA, SQIVND (reference sequence). The V and J ends lost 4 bases and 0 bases, in that order; junction bases with no gene match: 15. CDR3 bases: TGTGCCAGTAGTACTACTAGCGCTCCAAACCGCAGCTCCTACAATGAGCAGTTCTTC. The encoded protein is CASSTTSAPNRSSYNEQFF.

This sequence joins TRBV4-3 and TRBJ2-2, with TRBD2 identical over 14 bases. The CDR3 runs to 16 residues. Germline-derived CDR1 and CDR2 are LGHNA and YSLEER. V lost 6 bases and J lost 4; bases outside the gene matches: 4. CDR3 in amino acids: CASRQTSGRGTGELFF. CDR3 bases: TGCGCCAGCAGACAGACTAGCGGGAGGGGCACCGGGGAGCTGTTTTTT.

The V gene is TRBV28, the J gene TRBJ2-7, with 7 bases lining up with TRBD1. This CDR3 region has 14 residues. V lost 6 bases, J lost 0 bases, and 5 bases stayed unmatched. Germline CDR1 and CDR2: MDHEN and SYDVKM. CDR3 protein: CASSPDRTSYEQYF. The CDR3 DNA follows: TGTGCCAGCAGCCCGGACAGGACCTCCTACGAGCAGTACTTC.

The rearrangement links TRBV6-2 or TRBV6-3 to TRBJ2-6; 7 bases are shared with TRBD1. This CDR3 contains 17 residues. Per germline, CDR1 MNHEY and CDR2 SVGEGT. With 5 bases clipped from V and 0 bases from J, the junction kept 7 bases outside the gene matches. The chain's CDR3 is CASSGWTGASGANVLTF. Here the CDR3 DNA reads TGTGCCAGCAGTGGTTGGACAGGCGCCTCTGGGGCCAACGTCCTGACTTTC.

CDR3 protein: CASSPNRGMNTEAFF. The CDR3 coding sequence is TGTGCCAGTAGCCCAAACAGGGGAATGAACACTGAAGCTTTCTTT. The genes are TRBV19 and TRBJ1-1, with 7 bases that match TRBD1. The CDR3 has 15 residues. CDR1 is LNHDA, CDR2 SQIVND, per germline (reference sequence). J lost 0 bases, V lost 6 bases, and 7 bases had no gene match.

The chain combines TRBV7-2 with TRBJ1-5, with D perhaps TRBD1 (6 bases). Trimming removed 4 bases at V and 7 bases at J, with 11 bases between. The CDR3 is 13 residues long. The germline gives CDR1 SGHTA, CDR2 FQGNSA. The CDR3 loop is CASSYRVDQPQHF. The CDR3 nucleotides read TGTGCCAGCAGCTACAGGGTAGACCAGCCCCAGCATTTT.

This chain joins TRBV9 and TRBJ1-1; maybe TRBD1 (5 bases). CDR3 length: 13 residues. Germline V lookup: CDR1 SGDLS, CDR2 YYNGEE. Trimming stripped 0 bases from V and 4 bases from J, with 7 bases between. DNA of the CDR3: TGTGCCAGCAGCGTAGGGGGCTCCACTGAAGCTTTCTTT. Translated, it gives CASSVGGSTEAFF.